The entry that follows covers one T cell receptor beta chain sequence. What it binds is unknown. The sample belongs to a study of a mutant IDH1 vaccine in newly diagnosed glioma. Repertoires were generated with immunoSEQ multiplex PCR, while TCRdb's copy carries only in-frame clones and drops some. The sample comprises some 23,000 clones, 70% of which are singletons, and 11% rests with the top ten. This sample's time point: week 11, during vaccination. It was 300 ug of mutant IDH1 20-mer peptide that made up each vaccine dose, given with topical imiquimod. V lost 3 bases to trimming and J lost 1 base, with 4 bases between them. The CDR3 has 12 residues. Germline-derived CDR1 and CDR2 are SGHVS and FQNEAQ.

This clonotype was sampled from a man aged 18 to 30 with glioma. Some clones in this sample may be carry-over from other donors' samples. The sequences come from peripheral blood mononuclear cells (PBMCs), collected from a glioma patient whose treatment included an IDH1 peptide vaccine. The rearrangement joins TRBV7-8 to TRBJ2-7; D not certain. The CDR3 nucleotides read TGTGCCAGCAGCTTTTCATCCTACGAGCAGTACTTC. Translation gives CASSFSSYEQYF. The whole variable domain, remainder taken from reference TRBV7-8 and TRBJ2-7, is GAGVSQSPRYKVAKRGQDVALRCDPISGHVSLFWYQQALGQGPEFLTYFQNEAQLDKSGLPSDRFFAERPEGSVSTLKIQRTQQEDSAVYLCASSFSSYEQYFGPGTRLTVT.